A selection of T cell receptor beta chains follows, all from one sample in a study of CD8 T cells in Susac syndrome. Via MiXCR, TCRdb re-called the immunoSEQ multiplex PCR reads, giving one row per CDR3 protein. This table has approximately 100,000 distinct CDR3 sequences, 95% to 98% appearing once. The sequenced sample consisted of CD4+ T cells from PBMCs. These receptors were obtained from a human donor in good health. The CDR3 runs from the conserved cysteine through the conserved F or W. D genes are given only for firm matches. Some rows mark clone size as missing; the rest say once, few, many or name a class of expanded clone.

clone_size d_call j_call cdr3_length v_call cdr3_aa cdr3_nt
NA NA TRBJ1-6 13 TRBV3-1 CASSQGGVSPLHF TGTGCCAGCAGCCAAGGCGGGGTATCACCCCTCCACTTT
NA NA TRBJ2-7 17 TRBV18 CASSSRDVVGFGYEQYF TGTGCCAGCTCATCACGTGACGTCGTGGGGTTCGGGTACGAGCAGTACTTC
NA NA TRBJ1-1 15 TRBV5-1 CASSLLSQQNTEAFF TGCGCCAGCAGCTTGTTGTCCCAGCAGAACACTGAAGCTTTCTTT
NA NA TRBJ2-5 13 TRBV3-1 CASSPGEKASQYF TGTGCCAGCAGCCCTGGGGAGAAGGCGTCCCAGTACTTC
once TRBD2 TRBJ2-3 16 TRBV20-1 CSARGIAGGPTDTQYF TGCAGTGCTAGAGGGATAGCGGGGGGACCCACAGATACGCAGTATTTT
NA NA TRBJ1-2 12 TRBV24-1 CATSDLKDGYTF TGTGCCACCAGTGATTTGAAGGATGGCTACACCTTC
NA TRBD1 TRBJ2-5 17 TRBV5-6 CASTTLGTGGLGKTQYF TGTGCCAGCACCACTCTGGGGACAGGCGGTCTTGGGAAGACCCAGTACTTC
NA NA TRBJ2-5 15 TRBV9 CASSVEDSSQETQYF TGTGCCAGCAGCGTAGAGGATAGCAGCCAAGAGACCCAGTACTTC
NA NA TRBJ1-3 14 TRBV15 CATSIGGSGNTIYF TGTGCCACCAGCATCGGAGGGTCAGGAAACACCATATATTTT
NA NA TRBJ1-1 14 TRBV4-3 CASSQGVRGTEAFF TGCGCCAGCAGCCAAGGAGTGAGGGGCACTGAAGCTTTCTTT
NA NA TRBJ1-1 14 TRBV3-1 CASSQDRINTEAFF TGTGCCAGCAGCCAAGACAGGATCAACACTGAAGCTTTCTTT
NA NA TRBJ2-3 15 TRBV27 CASSLKPGLTDTQYF TGTGCCAGCAGTTTAAAACCCGGTCTCACAGATACGCAGTATTTT
NA NA TRBJ1-1 13 TRBV5-6 CASSSLGAALTFF TGTGCCAGCAGCTCCCTGGGGGCCGCCCTAACTTTCTTT
once NA TRBJ2-3 15 TRBV3-1 CASSQALALTDTQYF TGTGCCAGCAGCCAAGCACTAGCCCTCACAGATACGCAGTATTTT
NA NA TRBJ2-5 14 TRBV5-1 CASSPRLNGETQYF TGCGCCAGCAGCCCACGACTGAATGGGGAGACCCAGTACTTC
NA NA TRBJ1-2 16 TRBV19 CASSMGSRATSYGYTF TGTGCCAGTAGTATGGGGAGCAGGGCTACTAGCTATGGCTACACCTTC
NA NA TRBJ2-7 12 TRBV7-2 CASSLGLVEQYF TGTGCCAGCAGCTTAGGGCTAGTCGAGCAGTACTTC
NA NA TRBJ1-5 14 TRBV28 CASSLTPSNQPQHF TGTGCCAGCAGTTTGACACCAAGCAATCAGCCCCAGCATTTT
NA NA TRBJ1-2 13 TRBV19 CASSLRGVHGYTF TGTGCCAGTAGTCTCCGAGGAGTGCATGGCTACACCTTC